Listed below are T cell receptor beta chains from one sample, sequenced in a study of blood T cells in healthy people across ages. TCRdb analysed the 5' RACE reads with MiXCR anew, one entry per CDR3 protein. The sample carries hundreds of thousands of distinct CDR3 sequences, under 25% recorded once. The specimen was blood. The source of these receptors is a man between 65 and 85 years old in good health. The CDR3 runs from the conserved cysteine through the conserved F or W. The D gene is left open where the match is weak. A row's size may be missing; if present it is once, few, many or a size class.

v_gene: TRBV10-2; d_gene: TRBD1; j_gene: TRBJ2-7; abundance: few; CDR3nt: TGCGCCAGCGTACGGGACAGCTCCTACGAGCAGTACTTC; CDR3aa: CASVRDSSYEQYF
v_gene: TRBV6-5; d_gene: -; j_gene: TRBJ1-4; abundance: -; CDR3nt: TGTGCCAGCAGTTGGGCCTCAGCGGGTGAAAAACTGTTTTTT; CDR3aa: CASSWASAGEKLFF
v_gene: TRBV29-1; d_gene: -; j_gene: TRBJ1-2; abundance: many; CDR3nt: TGCAGCGCCGATCTTTTGGGCAGAGCAGATGGCTACACCTTC; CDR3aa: CSADLLGRADGYTF
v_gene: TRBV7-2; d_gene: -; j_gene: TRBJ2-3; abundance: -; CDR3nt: TGTGCCAGCAGCTTCCGCCAGGGAGGGGGCGGGAATACGCAGTATTTT; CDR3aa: CASSFRQGGGGNTQYF
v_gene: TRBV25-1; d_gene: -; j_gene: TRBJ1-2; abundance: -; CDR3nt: TGTGCCAGCAGTGAATATATTGGAGAACAAGGCGGCTACACCTTC; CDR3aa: CASSEYIGEQGGYTF
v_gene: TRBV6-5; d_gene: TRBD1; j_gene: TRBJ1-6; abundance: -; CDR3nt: TGTGCCAGCAGAGGACAGGGGGCTTCCTATAATTCACCCCTCCACTTT; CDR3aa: CASRGQGASYNSPLHF
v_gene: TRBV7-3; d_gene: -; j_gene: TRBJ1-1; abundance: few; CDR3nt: TGTGCCAGCAGCTTAACGACAGTCACTGAAGCTTTCTTT; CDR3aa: CASSLTTVTEAFF
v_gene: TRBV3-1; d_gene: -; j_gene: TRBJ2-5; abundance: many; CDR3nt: TGTGCCAGCAGCCCGGGACTTGAAGAGACCCAGTACTTC; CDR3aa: CASSPGLEETQYF
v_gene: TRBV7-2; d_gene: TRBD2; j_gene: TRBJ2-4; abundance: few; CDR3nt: TGTGCCAGCAGCCCGAGCGGGGTGGGAAACATTCAGTACTTC; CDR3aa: CASSPSGVGNIQYF
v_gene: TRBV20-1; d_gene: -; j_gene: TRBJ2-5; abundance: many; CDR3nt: TGCACCGCAAAGGATCAAGAGACCCAGTACTTC; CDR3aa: CTAKDQETQYF
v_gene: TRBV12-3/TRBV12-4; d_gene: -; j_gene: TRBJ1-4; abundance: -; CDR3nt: TGTGCCAGCAACGGCGGGGCGGGGGGTGAAAAACTGTTTTTT; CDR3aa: CASNGGAGGEKLFF
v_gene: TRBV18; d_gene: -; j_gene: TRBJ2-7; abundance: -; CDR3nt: TGTGCCAGCTCAAACCCCGGCACTAAAGGGGGCTACGAGCAGTACTTC; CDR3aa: CASSNPGTKGGYEQYF
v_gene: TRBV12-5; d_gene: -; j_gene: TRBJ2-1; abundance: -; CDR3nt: TGTGCTAGTGGTTTGGCAGGCTCCAAGGGCTATGAGCAGTTCTTC; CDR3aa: CASGLAGSKGYEQFF
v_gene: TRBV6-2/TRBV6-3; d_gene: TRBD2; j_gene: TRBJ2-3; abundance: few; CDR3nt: TGTGCCAGCAGTTACGTGACTAGCGGGATGGAGACAGATACGCAGTATTTT; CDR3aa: CASSYVTSGMETDTQYF
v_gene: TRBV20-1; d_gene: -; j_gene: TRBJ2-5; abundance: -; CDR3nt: TGCAGTGCCAGAGATAGCGGAACCCCACAAGAGACCCAGTACTTC; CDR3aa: CSARDSGTPQETQYF
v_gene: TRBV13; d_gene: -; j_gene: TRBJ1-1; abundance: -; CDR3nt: TGTGCCAGCAGCTTTGAAGGTATGAACACTGAAGCTTTCTTT; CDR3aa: CASSFEGMNTEAFF
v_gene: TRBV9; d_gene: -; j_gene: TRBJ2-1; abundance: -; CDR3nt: TGTGCCAGCAGCGCGCTCCAGGGTTTCTACAATGAGCAGTTCTTC; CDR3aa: CASSALQGFYNEQFF
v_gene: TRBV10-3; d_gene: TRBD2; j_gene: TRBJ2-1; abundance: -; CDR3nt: TGTGCCACCGCAGGACTAGCCCTCAATGAGCAGTTCTTC; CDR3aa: CATAGLALNEQFF
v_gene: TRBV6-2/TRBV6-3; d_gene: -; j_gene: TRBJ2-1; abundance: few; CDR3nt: TGTGCCAGCAGCTTCACATATGAGCAGTTCTTC; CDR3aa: CASSFTYEQFF
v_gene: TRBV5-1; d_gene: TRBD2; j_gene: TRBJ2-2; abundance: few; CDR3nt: TGCGCCAGCAGCTCCTTCGCGGGAGCGAACACCGGGGAGCTGTTTTTT; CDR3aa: CASSSFAGANTGELFF
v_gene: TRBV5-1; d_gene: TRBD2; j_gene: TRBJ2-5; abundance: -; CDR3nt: TGCGCCAGCAGTTCCGGAGGGGAGGGTGAGACCCAGTACTTC; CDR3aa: CASSSGGEGETQYF
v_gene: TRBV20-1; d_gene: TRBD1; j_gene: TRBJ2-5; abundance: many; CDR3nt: TGCAGTGCCCAGAGGGGACAGGGAGGTGAGCAGTACTTC; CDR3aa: CSAQRGQGGEQYF
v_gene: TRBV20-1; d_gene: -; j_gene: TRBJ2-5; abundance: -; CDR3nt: TGCAGTGCTAGACGGGGACATCGACTCGGGGAGACCCAGTACTTC; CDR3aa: CSARRGHRLGETQYF
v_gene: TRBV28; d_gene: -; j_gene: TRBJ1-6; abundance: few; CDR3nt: TGTGCCAGCAGGGTGGGGATAGAGAATTCACCCCTCCACTTT; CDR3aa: CASRVGIENSPLHF
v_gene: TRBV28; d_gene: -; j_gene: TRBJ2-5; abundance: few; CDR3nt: TGTGCCTGCAGTTCGGCGGAAGAGACCCAGTACTTC; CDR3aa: CACSSAEETQYF
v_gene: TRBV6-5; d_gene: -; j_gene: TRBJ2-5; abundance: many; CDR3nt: TGTGCCAGCAGTTACTCGATGTCTTGGGAGACCCAGTACTTC; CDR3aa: CASSYSMSWETQYF
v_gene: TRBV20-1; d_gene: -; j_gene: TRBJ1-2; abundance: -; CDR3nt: TGCAGTGCTAGAGACCGTGGGGGAGGCTACACCTTC; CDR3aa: CSARDRGGGYTF
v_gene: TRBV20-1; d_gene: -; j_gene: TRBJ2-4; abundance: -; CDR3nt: TGCAGTGCTAGAAAAGGGGTGGGTCAAAACATTCAGTACTTC; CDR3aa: CSARKGVGQNIQYF
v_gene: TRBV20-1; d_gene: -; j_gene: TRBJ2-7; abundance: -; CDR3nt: TGCAGTGCTGGGACCCTACCGTTGGGGTTAGGAGGCGAGCAGTACTTC; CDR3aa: CSAGTLPLGLGGEQYF